The source of this T cell receptor beta chain is a study of long-term antiretroviral therapy in people with HIV. Study outcomes and limitations: Post-ART samples showed increased diversity that remained below transplant donor control levels.

V shed 3 bases and J shed 6 bases, with 18 bases lying between them. The germline CDR1 and CDR2 sequences are SEHNR and FQNEAQ (reference sequence). This CDR3 contains 17 residues. A minimum of one pre-ART and two post-ART PBMC samples existed for each donor. Only United States sites treated participants with HIV. Survey-level immunoSEQ v3.0 assays were run. Each sample aimed for roughly 40,000-50,000 sequenced T-cell genomes. Only in-frame clones appear in the TCRdb table, and some are missing; sequencing was by immunoSEQ multiplex PCR. The sample has around 13,000 clones, around 82% seen once; the top ten hold roughly 26%. This clone was seen more than once but under ten times. Its antigen is unidentified.

The chain couples TRBV7-9 to TRBJ1-6; D possibly corresponds to TRBD1 (5 bases). The sample consisted of unsorted PBMCs, taken 3.1 years after starting antiretroviral therapy. The TCR was taken from a man in his forties or fifties with HIV. CDR3 DNA sequence: TGTGCCAGCAGCTTCGGCTTAGGGCAGGGTGTTAATTCACCCCTCCACTTT. Its protein product is CASSFGLGQGVNSPLHF.